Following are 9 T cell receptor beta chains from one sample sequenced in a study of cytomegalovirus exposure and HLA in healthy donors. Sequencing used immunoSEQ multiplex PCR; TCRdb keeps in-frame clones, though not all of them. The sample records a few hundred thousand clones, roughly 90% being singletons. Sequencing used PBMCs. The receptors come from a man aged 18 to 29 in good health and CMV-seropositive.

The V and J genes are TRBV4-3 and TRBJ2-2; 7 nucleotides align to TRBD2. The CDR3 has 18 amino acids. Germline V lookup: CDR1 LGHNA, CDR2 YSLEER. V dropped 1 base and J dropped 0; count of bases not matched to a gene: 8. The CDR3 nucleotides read TGCGCCAGCAGCCAAGGGGGGGAGGGGATGACGAACACCGGGGAGCTGTTTTTT. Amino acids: CASSQGGEGMTNTGELFF.

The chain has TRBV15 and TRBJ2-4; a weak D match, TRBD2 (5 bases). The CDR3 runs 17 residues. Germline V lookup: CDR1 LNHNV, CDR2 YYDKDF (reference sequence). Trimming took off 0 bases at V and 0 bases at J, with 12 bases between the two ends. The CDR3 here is CATSRDRVAIAKNIQYF. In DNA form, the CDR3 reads TGTGCCACCAGCAGAGATCGGGTAGCGATAGCCAAAAACATTCAGTACTTC. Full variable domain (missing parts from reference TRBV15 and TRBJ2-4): DAMVIQNPRYQVTQFGKPVTLSCSQTLNHNVMYWYQQKSSQAPKLLFHYYDKDFNNEADTPDNFQSRRPNTSFCFLDIRSPGLGDTAMYLCATSRDRVAIAKNIQYFGAGTRLSVL.

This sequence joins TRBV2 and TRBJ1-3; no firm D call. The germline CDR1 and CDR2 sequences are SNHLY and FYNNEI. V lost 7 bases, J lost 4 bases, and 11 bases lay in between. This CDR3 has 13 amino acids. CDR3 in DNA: TGTGCCAGCACCAGTGGAATCGGAAACACCATATATTTT. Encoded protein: CASTSGIGNTIYF. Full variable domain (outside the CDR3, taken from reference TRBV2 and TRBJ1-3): EPEVTQTPSHQVTQMGQEVILRCVPISNHLYFYWYRQILGQKVEFLVSFYNNEISEKSEIFDDQFSVERPDGSNFTLKIRSTKLEDSAMYFCASTSGIGNTIYFGEGSWLTVV.

In DNA form, the CDR3 reads TGCGCCAGCATCGAGGCAGATACGCAGTATTTT. It encodes CASIEADTQYF. The gene calls are TRBV5-1 and TRBJ2-3; D is unresolved. Germline V gene lookup returns CDR1 SGHRS and CDR2 YFSETQ. Trimming shortened V by 6 bases and J by 4 bases, and 6 bases separated the two germline ends. This CDR3 is built from 11 residues.

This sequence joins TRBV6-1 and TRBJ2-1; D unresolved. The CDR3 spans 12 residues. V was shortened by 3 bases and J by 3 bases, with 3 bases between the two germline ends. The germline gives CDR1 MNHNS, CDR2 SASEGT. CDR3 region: CASSEFYNEQFF. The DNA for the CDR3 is TGTGCCAGCAGTGAGTTCTACAATGAGCAGTTCTTC.

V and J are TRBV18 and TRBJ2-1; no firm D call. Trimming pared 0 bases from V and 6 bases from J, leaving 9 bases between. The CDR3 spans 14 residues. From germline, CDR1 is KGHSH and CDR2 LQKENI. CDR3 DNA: TGTGCCAGCTCACCACCACTCGGCCCCAATGAGCAGTTCTTC. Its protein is CASSPPLGPNEQFF.

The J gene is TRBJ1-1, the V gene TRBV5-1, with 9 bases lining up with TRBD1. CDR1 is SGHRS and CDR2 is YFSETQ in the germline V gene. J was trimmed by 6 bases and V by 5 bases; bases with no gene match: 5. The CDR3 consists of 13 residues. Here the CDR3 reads CASRRDREAEAFF. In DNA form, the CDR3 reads TGCGCCAGCAGGCGGGACAGGGAGGCTGAAGCTTTCTTT.

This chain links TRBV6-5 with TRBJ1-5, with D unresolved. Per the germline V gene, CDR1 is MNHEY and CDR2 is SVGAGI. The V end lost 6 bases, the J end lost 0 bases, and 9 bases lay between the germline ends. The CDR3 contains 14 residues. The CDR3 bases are TGTGCCAGCAGCCGACTACTTAGCAATCAGCCCCAGCATTTT. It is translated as CASSRLLSNQPQHF.

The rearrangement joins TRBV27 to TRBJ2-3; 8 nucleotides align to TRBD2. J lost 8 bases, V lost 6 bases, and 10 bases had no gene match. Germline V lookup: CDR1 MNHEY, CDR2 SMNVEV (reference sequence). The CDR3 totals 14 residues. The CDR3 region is CASRGGLDSLTQYF. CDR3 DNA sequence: TGTGCCAGCAGAGGGGGACTAGACAGTCTTACGCAGTATTTT.